This TCR beta chain was captured by sequencing in a study of T cells after yellow fever vaccination. MiXCR, applied by TCRdb to the 5' RACE reads, yields one record per CDR3 protein. The sample carries 400,000 to 450,000 distinct CDR3 sequences, roughly a sixth recorded once. Study outcomes and limitations: After the booster, about 95% of CD4 and about nine tenths of CD8 primary-response clones were re-detected.

The ends lost 6 bases at V and 2 bases at J; junction bases unmatched: 6. CDR3 length: 14 residues. A note on this clonotype: Antigen: not known.

The clonotype originates from a man in his late teens or twenties who received the YFV17D yellow fever vaccine. J is TRBJ2-7 and V is TRBV12-3 or TRBV12-4, with 8 nucleotides matching TRBD1. The sequenced sample was PBMCs, obtained before the yellow fever booster vaccination. The CDR3 DNA follows: TGTGCCAGCAGAAGGGACAGGCGTACCTACGAGCAGTACTTC. It specifies CASRRDRRTYEQYF.